The sequence of this TCR beta chain was determined in a study of monozygotic twins with inflammatory bowel disease. One entry per CDR3 protein, without DNA, is what TCRdb gives after re-calling the 5' RACE reads. In total, the table holds approximately 160,000 distinct CDR3 sequences. CDR3 length: 18 residues. CDR1 is SGHVS and CDR2 is FNYEAQ in the germline V gene. This chain links TRBV7-6 with TRBJ2-2; the TCRdb D gene call, TRBD1, has no DNA to confirm it. The specimen sequenced was blood. This clonotype was sampled from a human donor with ulcerative colitis or Crohn's disease, or a healthy co-twin of an affected twin (not recorded which). The CDR3: CASSPTLGDPTFTGELFF.